Presented here are 9 T cell receptor beta chains from one specimen sequenced in a study of blood T cell repertoires in COVID-19. Repertoires were generated with immunoSEQ multiplex PCR, while TCRdb's copy carries only in-frame clones and drops some. The data show roughly 200,000 clones, roughly 85% seen once. Sequences were obtained from peripheral blood. The receptor set was obtained from a young woman who had recovered from COVID-19.

The genes are TRBV6-2 or TRBV6-3 and TRBJ2-7; D unclear. Germline CDR1 reads MNHEY; CDR2 reads SVGEGT. The CDR3 has 13 amino acids. Trimming took 6 bases from V and 2 from J, leaving 11 bases between them. This chain's CDR3 is CASSPIEPYEQYF. In DNA form, the CDR3 reads TGTGCCAGCAGCCCAATAGAACCCTACGAGCAGTACTTC.

The V gene is TRBV3-1 (or the pseudogene TRBV3-2), the J gene TRBJ2-2, with 11 nucleotides matching TRBD1. With V trimmed by 1 base and J by 7 bases, 5 bases remained unmatched. This CDR3 comprises 16 residues. CDR1 and CDR2 (germline): LGHDT, YNNKEL (reference sequence). CDR3 loop: CASSQVGQGAVGELFF. In nucleotides, the CDR3 is TGTGCCAGCAGCCAAGTTGGACAGGGGGCCGTCGGGGAGCTGTTTTTT.

The chain recombines TRBV13 with TRBJ2-3; 9 positions agree with TRBD1. The V and J ends lost 5 bases and 2 bases, in that order; junction bases with no gene match: 5. The CDR3 totals 15 residues. CDR1 is PRHDT, CDR2 FYEKMQ, per germline (reference sequence). For the CDR3, the DNA is TGTGCCAGCAGCCCAGGGACAGGGCTCACAGATACGCAGTATTTT. It codes for CASSPGTGLTDTQYF.

This chain joins TRBV7-3 and TRBJ2-1; 12 positions agree with TRBD2. Looked up from germline, CDR1 is SGHTA and CDR2 is FQGTGA. V lost 1 base and J lost 8; bases outside the gene matches: 3. This CDR3 spans 15 amino acids. The CDR3 is CASSLMASGRDEQFF. The CDR3 bases are TGTGCCAGCAGCTTAATGGCTAGCGGGAGGGATGAGCAGTTCTTC.

This chain uses TRBV7-3 with TRBJ2-2; D is uncertain. CDR3 size: 13 residues. CDR1 is SGHTA, CDR2 FQGTGA, per germline. Trimming removed 5 bases at V and 4 bases at J, with 8 bases between. The CDR3 bases are TGTGCCAGCAGCAAGACTGCCACCGGGGAGCTGTTTTTT. This encodes CASSKTATGELFF.

The rearrangement uses TRBV5-1 and TRBJ1-1, with D possibly matching TRBD1 (6 bases). There are 16 residues in the CDR3. The germline V gene has CDR1 SGHRS and CDR2 YFSETQ. Trimming shortened V by 0 bases and J by 1 base, and 13 bases separated the two germline ends. Written as DNA, the CDR3 is TGCGCCAGCAGCTTGGTAGCAGGGGCTTCGAACACTGAAGCTTTCTTT. It yields the protein CASSLVAGASNTEAFF.

The genes are TRBV30 and TRBJ1-2; 7 bases fit TRBD1. V gave up 3 bases and J gave up 4 bases; unmatched junction bases: 11. The CDR3 has 15 amino acids. Per the germline V gene, CDR1 is GTSNPN and CDR2 is SVGIG (reference sequence). The CDR3 coding sequence is TGTGCCTGGAGGTTCGGGACAGAGAGTCCCTATGGCTACACCTTC. Translation gives CAWRFGTESPYGYTF.

The J gene is TRBJ2-3, the V gene TRBV9; D call uncertain. The CDR3 extends over 16 amino acids. With 0 bases removed from V and 1 base from J, the gap between germline ends came to 12 bases. Germline V gives CDR1 SGDLS, CDR2 YYNGEE. The DNA of the CDR3 is TGTGCCAGCAGCGTAGGGCCGGAGTGGGGCACAGATACGCAGTATTTT. Translated, it gives CASSVGPEWGTDTQYF.

The chain joins TRBV21-1 to TRBJ2-4; the table names TRBD1, a call not compared with the DNA. TRBV21-1 is designated a pseudogene. This CDR3 has 21 amino acids. For the CDR3, the DNA is TGTGCCAGCAGCCCCCCAGGGACAGCCCGAGATTATCGGATGGCCAAAAACATTCAGTACTTC. This sequence encodes CASSPPGTARDYRMAKNIQYF.